The T cell receptor beta chain under discussion was sequenced for a study of T-cell reconstitution after alpha-beta-depleted transplantation in children. It was with unique molecular identifiers that the TCRbeta library was prepared. TCRdb independently ran MiXCR on the PCR reads; one entry per CDR3 protein. Among about 610,000 distinct CDR3 sequences listed, roughly 10% were seen once. There are a few counts of this clonotype. This specimen was PBMCs from the stem cell graft donor, taken from the stem cell graft. The receptor's source is a human donor who donated a stem cell graft to a child with acute myeloid leukemia.

The CDR3 nucleotides read TGTGCCACCAGTGATTTCGGTCAGGGACAAGAGACCCAGTACTTC. Its translation is CATSDFGQGQETQYF. The chain employs TRBV24-1 and TRBJ2-5; D perhaps matches TRBD1 (5 bases). The V gene lost 1 base and the J gene lost 2 bases, with 10 bases spanning the gap. Germline lookup yields CDR1 KGHDR and CDR2 SFDVKD. The CDR3 covers 15 residues.